The 26 T cell receptor beta chains in this list originate from one sample, sequenced in a study of shared clonotypes between healthy human individuals. TCRdb keeps only in-frame clones here, not all; method: immunoSEQ multiplex PCR. The sample lists about 490,000 clones, roughly 85% occurring once. Material for sequencing was PBMCs. All receptors derive from a woman aged 40 to 50 in good health. Some clones in this sample may be carry-over from other donors' samples.

The chain has TRBV2 and TRBJ2-3, with D tentatively TRBD2 (5 bases). Between the trimmed V and J ends, which lost 1 base and 0 bases, there was a span of 8 bases. The germline V gene encodes CDR1 SNHLY and CDR2 FYNNEI. The CDR3 loop spans 15 amino acids. The CDR3 protein is CASSEGRTSTDTQYF. The CDR3 coding sequence is TGTGCCAGCAGTGAAGGCAGGACTAGCACAGATACGCAGTATTTT.

V usage is TRBV7-3 and J usage is TRBJ2-1, with TRBD2 matching over 11 bases. V gave up 4 bases and J gave up 7 bases; unmatched junction bases: 9. This CDR3 has 16 residues. Germline loops: CDR1 SGHTA, CDR2 FQGTGA. CDR3 residues: CASSSHTSGSWNEQFF. In nucleotides, the CDR3 is TGTGCCAGCAGCTCACACACTAGCGGGAGTTGGAATGAGCAGTTCTTC.

The chain links TRBV10-3 to TRBJ2-7, with TRBD1 matching over 9 bases. The V and J ends lost 11 bases and 5 bases, in that order; junction bases with no gene match: 13. In germline, CDR1 is ENHRY, CDR2 SYGVKD. The CDR3 is 14 residues long. CDR3 in amino acids: CASTQGAPSNEQYF. The DNA of the CDR3 is TGTGCCTCTACACAGGGGGCGCCTAGTAACGAGCAGTACTTC.

The V gene is TRBV15, the J gene TRBJ1-1, with a possible D match to TRBD1 (5 bases). CDR3 length: 14 amino acids. V lost 3 bases to trimming and J lost 1 base, with 9 bases between them. Germline CDR1 reads LNHNV; CDR2 reads YYDKDF (reference sequence). The CDR3 DNA is TGTGCCACCAGCAGGGACATTGGGAACACTGAAGCTTTCTTT. Translation gives CATSRDIGNTEAFF. Full variable domain (rest looked up from reference TRBV15 and TRBJ1-1): DAMVIQNPRYQVTQFGKPVTLSCSQTLNHNVMYWYQQKSSQAPKLLFHYYDKDFNNEADTPDNFQSRRPNTSFCFLDIRSPGLGDTAMYLCATSRDIGNTEAFFGQGTRLTVV.

The chain has TRBV5-1 and TRBJ2-3; 10 bases line up with TRBD2. The CDR3 runs 15 residues. Trimming removed 2 bases from V and 4 bases from J; junction bases left unmatched: 4. Germline CDR1 reads SGHRS; CDR2 reads YFSETQ. CDR3 DNA sequence: TGCGCCAGCAGCTTAAGCGGGAGGGTCGCAGATACGCAGTATTTT. Translation gives CASSLSGRVADTQYF. The full variable domain, completed using reference TRBV5-1 and TRBJ2-3, is KAGVTQTPRYLIKTRGQQVTLSCSPISGHRSVSWYQQTPGQGLQFLFEYFSETQRNKGNFPGRFSGRQFSNSRSEMNVSTLELGDSALYLCASSLSGRVADTQYFGPGTRLTVL.

The chain recombines TRBV4-2 with TRBJ2-1, with a tentative D call TRBD1 (5 bases). Trimming cost V 1 base and J 6 bases, with 16 bases left between them. This CDR3 region has 16 residues. Germline V lookup: CDR1 LGHNA, CDR2 YNFKEQ. DNA for the CDR3: TGTGCCAGCAGCCAAGTGATTGGACAATCACCCAATGAGCAGTTCTTC. It yields the protein CASSQVIGQSPNEQFF.

V gene TRBV30 combines with J gene TRBJ1-5, with 12 bases lining up with TRBD1. The CDR3 is 14 residues long. J was trimmed by 6 bases and V by 6 bases; bases with no gene match: 6. In germline, CDR1 is GTSNPN, CDR2 SVGIG (reference sequence). The CDR3 nucleotides read TGTGCCTGTGGGGACAGGGGGCTAGGTCAGCCCCAGCATTTT. The encoded protein is CACGDRGLGQPQHF.

This clone was detected a few times. This chain connects TRBV5-1 to TRBJ1-1; no firm D call. CDR1 and CDR2 from the germline V gene are SGHRS and YFSETQ. Trimming stripped 3 bases from V and 3 bases from J, with 9 bases between. The CDR3 runs 13 residues. CDR3 sequence reads: CASSSEVDTEAFF. Here the CDR3 DNA reads TGCGCCAGCAGCTCGGAAGTTGACACTGAAGCTTTCTTT.

The chain has TRBV28 and TRBJ2-1, with 13 bases that match TRBD2. Germline V gene sequence: CDR1 MDHEN, CDR2 SYDVKM. This CDR3 is built from 17 residues. The V gene end was trimmed by 7 bases and the J gene end by 1 base; junction bases not matched to a gene: 7. Here the CDR3 DNA reads TGTGCCAGCACCACCTCGGGACTAGCGGGATCCTACAATGAGCAGTTCTTC. This gives the protein CASTTSGLAGSYNEQFF.

The chain uses TRBV14 and TRBJ1-1, with D perhaps matching TRBD1 (5 bases). The CDR3 covers 15 residues. The germline V and J ends were trimmed by 1 base and 7 bases, with 16 bases remaining between them. Germline CDR1 is SGHDN and CDR2 is FVKESK. The CDR3 DNA follows: TGTGCCAGCAGCCAAGGGCCAGGGCTGAGGAATGAAGCTTTCTTT. It translates to CASSQGPGLRNEAFF.

J is TRBJ2-5 and V is TRBV29-1, with TRBD2 matching over 7 bases. V shed 7 bases and J 8 bases; nucleotides not matched to a gene: 7. Germline values: CDR1 SQVTM, CDR2 ANQGSEA. The CDR3 totals 11 residues. The CDR3 region has the DNA TGCAGCGGACGACTAGCCCGAACCCAGTACTTC. It translates to CSGRLARTQYF. The full variable domain, in which reference TRBV29-1 and TRBJ2-5 provide the parts outside the CDR3, is SAVISQKPSRDICQRGTSLTIQCQVDSQVTMMFWYRQQPGQSLTLIATANQGSEATYESGFVIDKFPISRPNLTFSTLTVSNMSPEDSSIYLCSGRLARTQYFGPGTRLLVL.

On this clone itself: Since a much larger clone is just one base distant, this may be a read error. The rearrangement joins TRBV28 to TRBJ2-7; no clear D gene. The V gene's germline CDR1 is MDHEN and CDR2 SYDVKM. CDR3 length: 15 amino acids. Trimming removed 7 bases at V and 2 bases at J, with 18 bases between. CDR3 region: CASNTAVGFPYEQYF. For the CDR3, the DNA is TGTGCCAGCAACACCGCCGTGGGATTCCCCTACGAGCAGTACTTC.

V gene TRBV14 combines with J gene TRBJ2-3, with TRBD2 identical over 7 bases. V dropped 4 bases and J dropped 5; count of bases not matched to a gene: 6. The CDR3 has 14 amino acids. Germline CDR1 and CDR2: SGHDN and FVKESK. CDR3: CASSPRLAGDTQYF. CDR3 DNA sequence: TGTGCCAGCAGCCCCCGACTAGCCGGAGATACGCAGTATTTT.

This chain joins TRBV19 and TRBJ2-1; no reliable D call. Trimming took off 1 base at V and 9 bases at J, with 10 bases between the two ends. This CDR3 is built from 13 residues. The V gene's germline CDR1 is LNHDA and CDR2 SQIVND (reference sequence). The CDR3: CASSIASPSEQFF. CDR3 nucleotides: TGTGCCAGTAGTATAGCGTCACCCAGTGAGCAGTTCTTC.

On this clone itself: Other DNA sequences in the sample encode the same CDR3. The genes are TRBV4-1 and TRBJ2-7; no firm D call. Trimming shortened V by 1 base and J by 0 bases, and 7 bases separated the two germline ends. The germline CDR1 and CDR2 sequences are MGHRA and YSYEKL. The length of the CDR3 is 14 residues. The CDR3 DNA is TGCGCCAGCAGCCAAGTTGGCGGCTCCTACGAGCAGTACTTC. Translating gives CASSQVGGSYEQYF.

Points on this clone: At the DNA level, this CDR3 is encoded by other sequences in the same sample as well. This chain connects TRBV28 to TRBJ2-5; D perhaps matches TRBD2 (6 bases). The J call may be wrong; the DNA end is better matched by TRBJ2-7. The CDR3 totals 16 residues. CDR1 and CDR2 from the germline V gene are MDHEN and SYDVKM. The CDR3 reads CASRRPGLLRTYEQYF. The DNA for the CDR3 is TGTGCCAGCAGGAGACCGGGACTCCTAAGAACATACGAGCAGTACTTC.

V and J are TRBV28 and TRBJ2-1; D uncertain. Trimming removed 3 bases from V and 9 bases from J, with 12 bases in between. This CDR3 has 13 amino acids. Looked up from germline, CDR1 is MDHEN and CDR2 is SYDVKM. In DNA form, the CDR3 reads TGTGCCAGCAGTTTCCATCCCGATAGTGAGCAGTTCTTC. This codes for CASSFHPDSEQFF.

In its sample, this clone was seen a few times. This chain joins TRBV11-2 and TRBJ2-2; 13 bases align to TRBD2. CDR1 and CDR2 from the germline V gene are SGHAT and FQNNGV. J was trimmed by 3 bases and V by 5 bases; bases with no gene match: 12. The CDR3 runs to 19 residues. The CDR3 bases are TGTGCCAGCAGCCCACGGACTAGCGGGAGTCTGTGGTACACCGGGGAGCTGTTTTTT. It specifies CASSPRTSGSLWYTGELFF. Based on the CDR3 plus reference TRBV11-2 and TRBJ2-2, the full variable domain is EAGVAQSPRYKIIEKRQSVAFWCNPISGHATLYWYQQILGQGPKLLIQFQNNGVVDDSQLPKDRFSAERLKGVDSTLKIQPAKLEDSAVYLCASSPRTSGSLWYTGELFFGEGSRLTVL.

This clone was counted only a few times. This specimen includes other DNA sequences encoding the same CDR3. This sequence joins TRBV29-1 and TRBJ2-1, with 10 bases fitting TRBD1. CDR1 and CDR2 (germline): SQVTM, ANQGSEA. This CDR3 has 13 residues. The ends lost 4 bases at V and 3 bases at J; junction bases unmatched: 0. CDR3 sequence: CSVGTGGYNEQFF. CDR3 bases: TGCAGCGTTGGGACAGGGGGCTACAATGAGCAGTTCTTC.

The chain carries TRBV5-1 and TRBJ1-1; 7 nucleotides agree with TRBD1. Trimming removed 0 bases from V and 8 bases from J; junction bases left unmatched: 7. In germline, CDR1 is SGHRS, CDR2 YFSETQ. The CDR3 contains 14 residues. The DNA of the CDR3 is TGCGCCAGCAGCTTGGAGACAGGGAGTAGGGAAGCTTTCTTT. Protein product: CASSLETGSREAFF.

V gene TRBV5-1 combines with J gene TRBJ2-3; 11 positions agree with TRBD2. Germline V gene sequence: CDR1 SGHRS, CDR2 YFSETQ. The V gene end was trimmed by 2 bases and the J gene end by 1 base; junction bases not matched to a gene: 3. The CDR3 is 16 residues long. The CDR3 region is CASSFSGRAGTDTQYF. Here the CDR3 DNA reads TGCGCCAGCAGCTTTAGCGGGAGGGCCGGCACAGATACGCAGTATTTT. The full variable domain, completed using reference TRBV5-1 and TRBJ2-3, is KAGVTQTPRYLIKTRGQQVTLSCSPISGHRSVSWYQQTPGQGLQFLFEYFSETQRNKGNFPGRFSGRQFSNSRSEMNVSTLELGDSALYLCASSFSGRAGTDTQYFGPGTRLTVL.

This clone was recorded many times. Other nucleotide sequences from this sample produce the same CDR3. V gene TRBV5-1 combines with J gene TRBJ2-2, with TRBD1 matching 8 bases. With V trimmed by 4 bases and J by 6 bases, 14 bases remained unmatched. The CDR3 sequence is 17 residues long. Germline lookup yields CDR1 SGHRS and CDR2 YFSETQ. CDR3 region: CASSPGPQGAGAGELFF. The CDR3 DNA follows: TGCGCCAGCAGCCCAGGACCTCAGGGGGCTGGGGCCGGGGAGCTGTTTTTT. Looking up the rest from reference TRBV5-1 and TRBJ2-2 gives the full variable domain: KAGVTQTPRYLIKTRGQQVTLSCSPISGHRSVSWYQQTPGQGLQFLFEYFSETQRNKGNFPGRFSGRQFSNSRSEMNVSTLELGDSALYLCASSPGPQGAGAGELFFGEGSRLTVL.

The chain joins TRBV6-5 to TRBJ2-7; 10 bases map to TRBD1. CDR1 MNHEY and CDR2 SVGAGI come from the germline V gene. Trimming cost V 2 bases and J 5 bases; bases outside gene matches: 6. There are 15 residues in the CDR3. CDR3 coding DNA: TGTGCCAGCAGTTACACGACAGGGGGCCGGGACGAGCAGTACTTC. It specifies CASSYTTGGRDEQYF.

The V gene is TRBV9, the J gene TRBJ2-7, with D perhaps given as TRBD1 or TRBD2 (6 bases each). The CDR3 has 14 amino acids. Trimming left V 7 bases short and J 4 bases short, with 18 bases between. CDR1 and CDR2 from the germline V gene are SGDLS and YYNGEE. In DNA, the CDR3 is TGTGCCAGCCCAACGGGGGCGGGTCTTTACGAGCAGTACTTC. It specifies CASPTGAGLYEQYF.

The V call is TRBV14, the J call TRBJ2-7; TRBD2 agrees at 9 bases. The V and J ends lost 4 bases and 6 bases, in that order; junction bases with no gene match: 10. This CDR3 spans 15 amino acids. Germline V gives CDR1 SGHDN, CDR2 FVKESK. For the CDR3, the DNA is TGTGCCAGCAGCCCCCGAATAGCGGGAGTCGGCGAGCAGTACTTC. This translates into CASSPRIAGVGEQYF.

This clone was recorded at least ten times. The chain carries TRBV10-2 and TRBJ1-1; D not resolved. The CDR3 is made up of 12 amino acids. Between the trimmed V and J ends, which lost 6 bases and 11 bases, there was a span of 16 bases. CDR1 WSHSY and CDR2 SAAADI come from the germline V gene. CDR3 residues: CASRAMDQRAFF. In DNA, the CDR3 is TGCGCCAGCAGAGCTATGGACCAGCGGGCTTTCTTT.